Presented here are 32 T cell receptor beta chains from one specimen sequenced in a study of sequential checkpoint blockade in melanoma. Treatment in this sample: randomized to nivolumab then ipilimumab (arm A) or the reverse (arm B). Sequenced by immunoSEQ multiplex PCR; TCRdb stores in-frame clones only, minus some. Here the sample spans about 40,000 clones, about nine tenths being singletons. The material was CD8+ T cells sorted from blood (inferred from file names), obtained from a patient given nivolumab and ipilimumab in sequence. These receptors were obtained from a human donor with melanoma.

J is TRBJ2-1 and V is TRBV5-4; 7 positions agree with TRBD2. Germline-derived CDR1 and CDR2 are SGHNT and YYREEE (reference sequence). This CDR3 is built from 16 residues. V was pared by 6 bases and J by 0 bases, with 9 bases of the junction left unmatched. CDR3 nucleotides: TGTGCCAGCATTTCGGGGGGACCCAGCTCCTACAATGAGCAGTTCTTC. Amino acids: CASISGGPSSYNEQFF.

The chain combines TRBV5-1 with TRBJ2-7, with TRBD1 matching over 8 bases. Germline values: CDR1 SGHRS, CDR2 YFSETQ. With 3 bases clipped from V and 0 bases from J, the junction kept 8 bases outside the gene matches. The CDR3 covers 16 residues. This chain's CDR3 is CASSSIHQGASYEQYF. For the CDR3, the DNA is TGCGCCAGCAGCTCTATCCATCAGGGGGCCTCCTACGAGCAGTACTTC.

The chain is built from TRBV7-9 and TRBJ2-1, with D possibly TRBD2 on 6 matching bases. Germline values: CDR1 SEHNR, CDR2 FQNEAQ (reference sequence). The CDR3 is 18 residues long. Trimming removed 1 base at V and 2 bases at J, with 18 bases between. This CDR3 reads CASSLGSSAHIAYNEQFF. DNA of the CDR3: TGTGCCAGCAGCTTAGGGTCTAGCGCACACATCGCCTACAATGAGCAGTTCTTC.

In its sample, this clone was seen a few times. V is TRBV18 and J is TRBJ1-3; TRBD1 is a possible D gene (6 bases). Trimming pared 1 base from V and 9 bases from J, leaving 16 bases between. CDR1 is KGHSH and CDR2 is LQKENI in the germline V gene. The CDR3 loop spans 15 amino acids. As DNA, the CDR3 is TGTGCCAGCTCACCACGGGACACCCCGGATGGCACCATATATTTT. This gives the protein CASSPRDTPDGTIYF.

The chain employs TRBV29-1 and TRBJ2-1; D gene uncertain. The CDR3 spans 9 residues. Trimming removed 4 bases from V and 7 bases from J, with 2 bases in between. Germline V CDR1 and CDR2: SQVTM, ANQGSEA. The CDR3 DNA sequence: TGCAGCGTTGTAAATGAGCAGTTCTTC. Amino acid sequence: CSVVNEQFF.

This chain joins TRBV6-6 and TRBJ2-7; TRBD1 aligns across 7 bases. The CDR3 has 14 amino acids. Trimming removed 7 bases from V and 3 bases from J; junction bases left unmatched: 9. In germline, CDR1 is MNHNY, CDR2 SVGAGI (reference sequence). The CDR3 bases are TGTGCCAGCACCGACCCGGGACAGAACTACGAGCAGTACTTC. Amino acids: CASTDPGQNYEQYF.

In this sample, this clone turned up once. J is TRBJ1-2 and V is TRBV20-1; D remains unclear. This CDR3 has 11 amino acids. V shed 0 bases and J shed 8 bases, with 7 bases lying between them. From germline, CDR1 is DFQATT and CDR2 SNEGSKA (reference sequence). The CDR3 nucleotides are TGCAGTGCTAGAGATCCAGGCGGCTACACCTTC. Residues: CSARDPGGYTF.

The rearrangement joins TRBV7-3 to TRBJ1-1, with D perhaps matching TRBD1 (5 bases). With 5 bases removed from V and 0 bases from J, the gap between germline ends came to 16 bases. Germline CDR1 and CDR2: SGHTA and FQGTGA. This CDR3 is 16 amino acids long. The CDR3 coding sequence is TGTGCCAGCAGCCCGAGGGGAGGGATCATGAACACTGAAGCTTTCTTT. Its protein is CASSPRGGIMNTEAFF.

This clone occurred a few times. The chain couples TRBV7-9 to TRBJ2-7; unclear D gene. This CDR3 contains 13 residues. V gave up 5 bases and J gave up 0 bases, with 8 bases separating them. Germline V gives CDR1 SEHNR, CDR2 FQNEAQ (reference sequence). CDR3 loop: CASSPPLSYEQYF. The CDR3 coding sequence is TGTGCCAGCAGCCCCCCCCTCTCCTACGAGCAGTACTTC.

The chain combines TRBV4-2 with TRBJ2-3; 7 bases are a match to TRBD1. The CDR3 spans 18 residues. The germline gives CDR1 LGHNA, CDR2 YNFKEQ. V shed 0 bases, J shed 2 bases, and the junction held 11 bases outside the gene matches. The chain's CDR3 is CASSQEELGTEDTDTQYF. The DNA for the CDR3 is TGTGCCAGCAGCCAAGAGGAACTCGGGACAGAAGACACAGATACGCAGTATTTT.

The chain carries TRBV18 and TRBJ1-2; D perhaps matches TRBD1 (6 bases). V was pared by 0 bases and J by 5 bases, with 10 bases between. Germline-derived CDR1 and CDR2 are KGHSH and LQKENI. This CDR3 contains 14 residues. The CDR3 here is CASSPPLGGYGYTF. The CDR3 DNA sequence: TGTGCCAGCTCACCACCTCTAGGGGGTTATGGCTACACCTTC.

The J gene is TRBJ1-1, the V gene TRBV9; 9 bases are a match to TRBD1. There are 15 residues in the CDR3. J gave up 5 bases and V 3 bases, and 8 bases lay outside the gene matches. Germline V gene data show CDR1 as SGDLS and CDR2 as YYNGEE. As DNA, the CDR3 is TGTGCCAGCAGCGCCGGACAGGGGTCCCAGACTGAAGCTTTCTTT. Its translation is CASSAGQGSQTEAFF.

The CDR3 region is CASSQSPGQGGAEGGELFF. The CDR3 nucleotides are TGCGCCAGCAGTCAATCCCCGGGGCAGGGAGGGGCCGAAGGGGGGGAGCTGTTTTTT. J is TRBJ2-2 and V is TRBV23-1; the match to TRBD2 covers 7 bases. TRBV23-1 is an ORF for which the function is uncertain. Trimming at V came to 0 bases and at J to 8 bases, leaving 18 bases not matched to a gene. The CDR3 covers 19 residues.

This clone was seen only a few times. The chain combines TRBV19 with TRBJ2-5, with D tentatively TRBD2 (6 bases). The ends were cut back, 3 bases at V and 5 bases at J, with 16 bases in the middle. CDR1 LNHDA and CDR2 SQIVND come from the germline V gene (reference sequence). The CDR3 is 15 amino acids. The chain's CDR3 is CASSIRAGRRETQYF. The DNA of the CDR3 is TGTGCCAGTAGTATCCGGGCGGGACGACGGGAGACCCAGTACTTC.

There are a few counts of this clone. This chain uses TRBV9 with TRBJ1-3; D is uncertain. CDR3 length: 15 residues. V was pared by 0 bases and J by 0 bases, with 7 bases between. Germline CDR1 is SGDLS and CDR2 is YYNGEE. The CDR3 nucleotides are TGTGCCAGCAGCGTAGGACGGGGCTCTGGAAACACCATATATTTT. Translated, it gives CASSVGRGSGNTIYF.

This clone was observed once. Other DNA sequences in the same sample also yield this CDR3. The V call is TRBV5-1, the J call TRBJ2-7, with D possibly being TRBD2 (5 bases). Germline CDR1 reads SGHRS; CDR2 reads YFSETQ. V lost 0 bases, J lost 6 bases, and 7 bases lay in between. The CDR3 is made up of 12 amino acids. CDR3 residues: CASSLGEGEQYF. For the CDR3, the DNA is TGCGCCAGCAGCTTGGGAGAGGGCGAGCAGTACTTC.

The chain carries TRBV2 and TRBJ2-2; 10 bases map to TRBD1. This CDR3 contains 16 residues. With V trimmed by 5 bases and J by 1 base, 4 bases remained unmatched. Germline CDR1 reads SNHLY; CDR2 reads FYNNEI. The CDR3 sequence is CASSPGQGRNTGELFF. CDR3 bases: TGTGCCAGCAGTCCGGGACAGGGGCGGAACACCGGGGAGCTGTTTTTT.

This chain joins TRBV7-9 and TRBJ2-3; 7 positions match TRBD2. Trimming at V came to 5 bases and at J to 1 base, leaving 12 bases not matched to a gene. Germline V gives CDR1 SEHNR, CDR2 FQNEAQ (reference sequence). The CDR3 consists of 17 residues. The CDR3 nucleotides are TGTGCCAGCAGCCAATTAACGGCGGGAGTCGGCACAGATACGCAGTATTTT. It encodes CASSQLTAGVGTDTQYF.

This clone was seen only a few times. Written as DNA, the CDR3 is TGCGCCAGCAGGGACAGGGGGTACGAGCAGTACGTC. Protein sequence: CASRDRGYEQYV. The rearrangement joins TRBV10-1 to TRBJ2-7, with 10 bases lining up with TRBD1. V shed 6 bases, J shed 4 bases, and the junction held 0 bases outside the gene matches. This CDR3 comprises 12 residues. CDR1 is WNHNN, CDR2 SYGVQD, per germline (reference sequence).

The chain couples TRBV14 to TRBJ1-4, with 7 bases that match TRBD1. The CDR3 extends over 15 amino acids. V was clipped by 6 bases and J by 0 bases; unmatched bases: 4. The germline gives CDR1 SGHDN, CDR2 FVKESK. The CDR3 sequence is CASRRTGATNEKLFF. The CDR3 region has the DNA TGTGCCAGCAGGCGAACAGGGGCAACTAATGAAAAACTGTTTTTT.

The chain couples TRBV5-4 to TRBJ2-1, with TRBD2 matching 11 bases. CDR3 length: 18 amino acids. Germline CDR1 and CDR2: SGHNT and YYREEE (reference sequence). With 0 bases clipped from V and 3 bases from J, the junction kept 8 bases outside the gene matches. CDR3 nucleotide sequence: TGTGCCAGCAGCTTGGAGGGGAGACTAGCGGGACTCTACAATGAGCAGTTCTTC. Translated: CASSLEGRLAGLYNEQFF.

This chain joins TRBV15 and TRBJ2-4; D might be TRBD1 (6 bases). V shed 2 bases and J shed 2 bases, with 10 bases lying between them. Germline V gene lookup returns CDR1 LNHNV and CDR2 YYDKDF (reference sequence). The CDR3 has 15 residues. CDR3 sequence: CATSRYRDSKNIQYF. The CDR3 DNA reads TGTGCCACCAGCAGATACAGGGATTCCAAAAACATTCAGTACTTC.

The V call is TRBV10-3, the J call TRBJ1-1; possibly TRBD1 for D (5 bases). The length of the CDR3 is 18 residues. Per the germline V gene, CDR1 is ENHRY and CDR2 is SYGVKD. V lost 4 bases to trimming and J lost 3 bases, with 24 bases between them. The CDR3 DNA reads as TGTGCCATCAGTGTACCCGGGACGGGGGGTTTTTCGGACACTGAAGCTTTCTTT. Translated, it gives CAISVPGTGGFSDTEAFF.

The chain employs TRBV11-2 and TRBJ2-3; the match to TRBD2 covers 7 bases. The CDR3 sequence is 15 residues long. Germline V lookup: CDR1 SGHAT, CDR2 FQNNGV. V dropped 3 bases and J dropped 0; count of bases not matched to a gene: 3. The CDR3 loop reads CASSFFGGSTDTQYF. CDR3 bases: TGTGCCAGCAGCTTTTTCGGGGGGAGCACAGATACGCAGTATTTT.

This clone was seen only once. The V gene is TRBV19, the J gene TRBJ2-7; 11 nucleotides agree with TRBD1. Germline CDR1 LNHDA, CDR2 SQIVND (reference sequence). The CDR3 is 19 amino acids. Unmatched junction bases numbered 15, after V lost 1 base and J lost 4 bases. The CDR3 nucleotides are TGTGCCAGTAGTATAGCCCGGGACAGGGGGAGTACGTCCTGGTACGAGCAGTACGTC. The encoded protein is CASSIARDRGSTSWYEQYV.

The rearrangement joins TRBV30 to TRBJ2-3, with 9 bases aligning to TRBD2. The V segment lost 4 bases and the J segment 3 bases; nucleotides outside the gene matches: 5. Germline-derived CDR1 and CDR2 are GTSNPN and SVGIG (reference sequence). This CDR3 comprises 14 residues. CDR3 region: CAWTLAGGTDTQYF. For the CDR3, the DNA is TGTGCCTGGACACTAGCGGGTGGAACAGATACGCAGTATTTT.

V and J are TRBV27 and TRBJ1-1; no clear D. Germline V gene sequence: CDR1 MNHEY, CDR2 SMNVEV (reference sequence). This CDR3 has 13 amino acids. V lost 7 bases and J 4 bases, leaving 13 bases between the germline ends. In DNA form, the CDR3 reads TGTGCCAGCAATTTGGACGGAGGCACTGAAGCTTTCTTT. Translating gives CASNLDGGTEAFF.

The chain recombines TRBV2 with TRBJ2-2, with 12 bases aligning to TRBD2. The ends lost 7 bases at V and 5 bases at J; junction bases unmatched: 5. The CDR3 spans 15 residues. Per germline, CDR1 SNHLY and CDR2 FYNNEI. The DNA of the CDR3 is TGTGCCAGCAAAAGGACTAGCGGGAAGACCGGGGAGCTGTTTTTT. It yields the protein CASKRTSGKTGELFF.

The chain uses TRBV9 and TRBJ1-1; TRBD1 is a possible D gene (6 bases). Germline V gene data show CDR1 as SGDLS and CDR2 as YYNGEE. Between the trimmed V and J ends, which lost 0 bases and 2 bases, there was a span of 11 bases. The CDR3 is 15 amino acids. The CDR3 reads CASSVAGTRNTEAFF. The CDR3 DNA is TGTGCCAGCAGCGTAGCCGGGACACGAAACACTGAAGCTTTCTTT.

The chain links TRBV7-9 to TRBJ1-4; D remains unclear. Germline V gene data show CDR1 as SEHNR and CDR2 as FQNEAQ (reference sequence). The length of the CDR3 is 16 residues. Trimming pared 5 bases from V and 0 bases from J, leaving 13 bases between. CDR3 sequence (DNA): TGTGCCAGCAGCCCCCGGTTACCCGCAACTAATGAAAAACTGTTTTTT. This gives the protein CASSPRLPATNEKLFF.

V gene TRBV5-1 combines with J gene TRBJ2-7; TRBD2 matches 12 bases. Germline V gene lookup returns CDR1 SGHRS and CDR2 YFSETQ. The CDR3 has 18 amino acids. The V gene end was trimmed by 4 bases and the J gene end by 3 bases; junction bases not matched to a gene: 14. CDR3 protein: CASSPPLAGGPFNYEQYF. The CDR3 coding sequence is TGCGCCAGCAGCCCTCCTCTAGCGGGAGGGCCTTTCAACTACGAGCAGTACTTC. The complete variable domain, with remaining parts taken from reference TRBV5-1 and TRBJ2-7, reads KAGVTQTPRYLIKTRGQQVTLSCSPISGHRSVSWYQQTPGQGLQFLFEYFSETQRNKGNFPGRFSGRQFSNSRSEMNVSTLELGDSALYLCASSPPLAGGPFNYEQYFGPGTRLTVT.

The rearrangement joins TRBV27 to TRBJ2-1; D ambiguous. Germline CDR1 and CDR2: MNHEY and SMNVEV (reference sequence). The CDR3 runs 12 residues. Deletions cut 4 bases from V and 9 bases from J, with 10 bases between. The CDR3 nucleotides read TGTGCCAGCAGTTCGACAAGCATTGAGCAGTTCTTC. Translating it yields CASSSTSIEQFF.